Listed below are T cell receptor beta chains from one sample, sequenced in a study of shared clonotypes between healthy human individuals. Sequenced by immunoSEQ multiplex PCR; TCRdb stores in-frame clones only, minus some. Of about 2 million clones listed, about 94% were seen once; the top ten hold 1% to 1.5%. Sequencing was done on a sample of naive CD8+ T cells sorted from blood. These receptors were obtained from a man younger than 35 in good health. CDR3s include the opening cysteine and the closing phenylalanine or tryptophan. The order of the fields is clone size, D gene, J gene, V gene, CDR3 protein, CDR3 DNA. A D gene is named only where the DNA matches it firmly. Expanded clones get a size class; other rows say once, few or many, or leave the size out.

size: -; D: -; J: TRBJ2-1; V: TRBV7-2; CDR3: CASSSTPGPYNEQFF; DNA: TGTGCCAGCAGCTCTACCCCCGGGCCCTACAATGAGCAGTTCTTC
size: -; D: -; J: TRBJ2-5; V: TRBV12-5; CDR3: CASGPRDLQETQYF; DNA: TGTGCTAGTGGGCCGCGGGACCTCCAAGAGACCCAGTACTTC
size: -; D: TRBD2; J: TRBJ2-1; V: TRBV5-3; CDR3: CARSLVGTSGINEQFF; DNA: TGTGCCAGAAGCTTGGTCGGGACTAGCGGGATCAATGAGCAGTTCTTC
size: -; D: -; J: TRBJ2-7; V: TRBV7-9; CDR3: CASSSGLYEQYF; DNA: TGTGCCAGCAGCTCCGGACTGTACGAGCAGTACTTC
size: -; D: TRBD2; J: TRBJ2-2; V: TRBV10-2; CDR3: CASSEKGLVVIGELFF; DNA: TGCGCCAGCAGTGAGAAGGGACTAGTTGTGATCGGGGAGCTGTTTTTT
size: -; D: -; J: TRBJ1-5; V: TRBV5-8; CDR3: CASSLGGQGRHF; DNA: TGTGCCAGCAGCTTGGGAGGGCAGGGTAGGCATTTT
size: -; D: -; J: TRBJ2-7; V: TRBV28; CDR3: CASSFRQNYEQYF; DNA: TGTGCCAGCAGTTTCCGACAGAACTACGAGCAGTACTTC
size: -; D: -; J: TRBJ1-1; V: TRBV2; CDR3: CASSELQGEGWPFF; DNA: TGTGCCAGCAGTGAATTACAGGGTGAAGGATGGCCTTTCTTT
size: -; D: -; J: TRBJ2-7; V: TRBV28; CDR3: CASTHEVTPYEQYF; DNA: TGTGCCAGCACCCATGAGGTTACCCCCTACGAGCAGTACTTC
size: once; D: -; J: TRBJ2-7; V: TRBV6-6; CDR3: CASNADSSYEQYF; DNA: TGTGCCAGCAACGCGGACAGCTCCTACGAGCAGTACTTC
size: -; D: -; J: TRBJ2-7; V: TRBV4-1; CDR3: CASSQESADYYEQYF; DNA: TGCGCCAGCAGCCAAGAAAGCGCCGACTATTACGAGCAGTACTTC
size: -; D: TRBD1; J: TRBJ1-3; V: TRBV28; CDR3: CASSLTGGSGNTIYF; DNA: TGTGCCAGCAGTTTGACAGGGGGTTCTGGAAACACCATATATTTT
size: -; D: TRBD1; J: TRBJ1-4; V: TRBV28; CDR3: CASSPPDRGLEKLFF; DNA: TGTGCCAGCAGCCCACCGGACAGGGGGCTTGAAAAACTGTTTTTT
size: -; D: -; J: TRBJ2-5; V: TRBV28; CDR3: CASSLITGLTETQYF; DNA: TGTGCCAGCAGTTTAATAACAGGGTTGACAGAGACCCAGTACTTC
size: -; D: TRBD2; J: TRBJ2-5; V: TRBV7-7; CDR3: CASSPRTSSQETQYF; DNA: TGTGCTAGCAGCCCCCGGACTAGCAGCCAAGAGACCCAGTACTTC
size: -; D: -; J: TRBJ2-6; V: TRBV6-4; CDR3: CASSYSSGANVLTF; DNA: TGTGCCAGCAGTTACAGCTCTGGGGCCAACGTCCTGACTTTC
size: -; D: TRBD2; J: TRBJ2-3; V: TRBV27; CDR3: CASSWTSGPTDTQYF; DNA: TGTGCCAGCAGTTGGACTAGCGGGCCCACAGATACGCAGTATTTT